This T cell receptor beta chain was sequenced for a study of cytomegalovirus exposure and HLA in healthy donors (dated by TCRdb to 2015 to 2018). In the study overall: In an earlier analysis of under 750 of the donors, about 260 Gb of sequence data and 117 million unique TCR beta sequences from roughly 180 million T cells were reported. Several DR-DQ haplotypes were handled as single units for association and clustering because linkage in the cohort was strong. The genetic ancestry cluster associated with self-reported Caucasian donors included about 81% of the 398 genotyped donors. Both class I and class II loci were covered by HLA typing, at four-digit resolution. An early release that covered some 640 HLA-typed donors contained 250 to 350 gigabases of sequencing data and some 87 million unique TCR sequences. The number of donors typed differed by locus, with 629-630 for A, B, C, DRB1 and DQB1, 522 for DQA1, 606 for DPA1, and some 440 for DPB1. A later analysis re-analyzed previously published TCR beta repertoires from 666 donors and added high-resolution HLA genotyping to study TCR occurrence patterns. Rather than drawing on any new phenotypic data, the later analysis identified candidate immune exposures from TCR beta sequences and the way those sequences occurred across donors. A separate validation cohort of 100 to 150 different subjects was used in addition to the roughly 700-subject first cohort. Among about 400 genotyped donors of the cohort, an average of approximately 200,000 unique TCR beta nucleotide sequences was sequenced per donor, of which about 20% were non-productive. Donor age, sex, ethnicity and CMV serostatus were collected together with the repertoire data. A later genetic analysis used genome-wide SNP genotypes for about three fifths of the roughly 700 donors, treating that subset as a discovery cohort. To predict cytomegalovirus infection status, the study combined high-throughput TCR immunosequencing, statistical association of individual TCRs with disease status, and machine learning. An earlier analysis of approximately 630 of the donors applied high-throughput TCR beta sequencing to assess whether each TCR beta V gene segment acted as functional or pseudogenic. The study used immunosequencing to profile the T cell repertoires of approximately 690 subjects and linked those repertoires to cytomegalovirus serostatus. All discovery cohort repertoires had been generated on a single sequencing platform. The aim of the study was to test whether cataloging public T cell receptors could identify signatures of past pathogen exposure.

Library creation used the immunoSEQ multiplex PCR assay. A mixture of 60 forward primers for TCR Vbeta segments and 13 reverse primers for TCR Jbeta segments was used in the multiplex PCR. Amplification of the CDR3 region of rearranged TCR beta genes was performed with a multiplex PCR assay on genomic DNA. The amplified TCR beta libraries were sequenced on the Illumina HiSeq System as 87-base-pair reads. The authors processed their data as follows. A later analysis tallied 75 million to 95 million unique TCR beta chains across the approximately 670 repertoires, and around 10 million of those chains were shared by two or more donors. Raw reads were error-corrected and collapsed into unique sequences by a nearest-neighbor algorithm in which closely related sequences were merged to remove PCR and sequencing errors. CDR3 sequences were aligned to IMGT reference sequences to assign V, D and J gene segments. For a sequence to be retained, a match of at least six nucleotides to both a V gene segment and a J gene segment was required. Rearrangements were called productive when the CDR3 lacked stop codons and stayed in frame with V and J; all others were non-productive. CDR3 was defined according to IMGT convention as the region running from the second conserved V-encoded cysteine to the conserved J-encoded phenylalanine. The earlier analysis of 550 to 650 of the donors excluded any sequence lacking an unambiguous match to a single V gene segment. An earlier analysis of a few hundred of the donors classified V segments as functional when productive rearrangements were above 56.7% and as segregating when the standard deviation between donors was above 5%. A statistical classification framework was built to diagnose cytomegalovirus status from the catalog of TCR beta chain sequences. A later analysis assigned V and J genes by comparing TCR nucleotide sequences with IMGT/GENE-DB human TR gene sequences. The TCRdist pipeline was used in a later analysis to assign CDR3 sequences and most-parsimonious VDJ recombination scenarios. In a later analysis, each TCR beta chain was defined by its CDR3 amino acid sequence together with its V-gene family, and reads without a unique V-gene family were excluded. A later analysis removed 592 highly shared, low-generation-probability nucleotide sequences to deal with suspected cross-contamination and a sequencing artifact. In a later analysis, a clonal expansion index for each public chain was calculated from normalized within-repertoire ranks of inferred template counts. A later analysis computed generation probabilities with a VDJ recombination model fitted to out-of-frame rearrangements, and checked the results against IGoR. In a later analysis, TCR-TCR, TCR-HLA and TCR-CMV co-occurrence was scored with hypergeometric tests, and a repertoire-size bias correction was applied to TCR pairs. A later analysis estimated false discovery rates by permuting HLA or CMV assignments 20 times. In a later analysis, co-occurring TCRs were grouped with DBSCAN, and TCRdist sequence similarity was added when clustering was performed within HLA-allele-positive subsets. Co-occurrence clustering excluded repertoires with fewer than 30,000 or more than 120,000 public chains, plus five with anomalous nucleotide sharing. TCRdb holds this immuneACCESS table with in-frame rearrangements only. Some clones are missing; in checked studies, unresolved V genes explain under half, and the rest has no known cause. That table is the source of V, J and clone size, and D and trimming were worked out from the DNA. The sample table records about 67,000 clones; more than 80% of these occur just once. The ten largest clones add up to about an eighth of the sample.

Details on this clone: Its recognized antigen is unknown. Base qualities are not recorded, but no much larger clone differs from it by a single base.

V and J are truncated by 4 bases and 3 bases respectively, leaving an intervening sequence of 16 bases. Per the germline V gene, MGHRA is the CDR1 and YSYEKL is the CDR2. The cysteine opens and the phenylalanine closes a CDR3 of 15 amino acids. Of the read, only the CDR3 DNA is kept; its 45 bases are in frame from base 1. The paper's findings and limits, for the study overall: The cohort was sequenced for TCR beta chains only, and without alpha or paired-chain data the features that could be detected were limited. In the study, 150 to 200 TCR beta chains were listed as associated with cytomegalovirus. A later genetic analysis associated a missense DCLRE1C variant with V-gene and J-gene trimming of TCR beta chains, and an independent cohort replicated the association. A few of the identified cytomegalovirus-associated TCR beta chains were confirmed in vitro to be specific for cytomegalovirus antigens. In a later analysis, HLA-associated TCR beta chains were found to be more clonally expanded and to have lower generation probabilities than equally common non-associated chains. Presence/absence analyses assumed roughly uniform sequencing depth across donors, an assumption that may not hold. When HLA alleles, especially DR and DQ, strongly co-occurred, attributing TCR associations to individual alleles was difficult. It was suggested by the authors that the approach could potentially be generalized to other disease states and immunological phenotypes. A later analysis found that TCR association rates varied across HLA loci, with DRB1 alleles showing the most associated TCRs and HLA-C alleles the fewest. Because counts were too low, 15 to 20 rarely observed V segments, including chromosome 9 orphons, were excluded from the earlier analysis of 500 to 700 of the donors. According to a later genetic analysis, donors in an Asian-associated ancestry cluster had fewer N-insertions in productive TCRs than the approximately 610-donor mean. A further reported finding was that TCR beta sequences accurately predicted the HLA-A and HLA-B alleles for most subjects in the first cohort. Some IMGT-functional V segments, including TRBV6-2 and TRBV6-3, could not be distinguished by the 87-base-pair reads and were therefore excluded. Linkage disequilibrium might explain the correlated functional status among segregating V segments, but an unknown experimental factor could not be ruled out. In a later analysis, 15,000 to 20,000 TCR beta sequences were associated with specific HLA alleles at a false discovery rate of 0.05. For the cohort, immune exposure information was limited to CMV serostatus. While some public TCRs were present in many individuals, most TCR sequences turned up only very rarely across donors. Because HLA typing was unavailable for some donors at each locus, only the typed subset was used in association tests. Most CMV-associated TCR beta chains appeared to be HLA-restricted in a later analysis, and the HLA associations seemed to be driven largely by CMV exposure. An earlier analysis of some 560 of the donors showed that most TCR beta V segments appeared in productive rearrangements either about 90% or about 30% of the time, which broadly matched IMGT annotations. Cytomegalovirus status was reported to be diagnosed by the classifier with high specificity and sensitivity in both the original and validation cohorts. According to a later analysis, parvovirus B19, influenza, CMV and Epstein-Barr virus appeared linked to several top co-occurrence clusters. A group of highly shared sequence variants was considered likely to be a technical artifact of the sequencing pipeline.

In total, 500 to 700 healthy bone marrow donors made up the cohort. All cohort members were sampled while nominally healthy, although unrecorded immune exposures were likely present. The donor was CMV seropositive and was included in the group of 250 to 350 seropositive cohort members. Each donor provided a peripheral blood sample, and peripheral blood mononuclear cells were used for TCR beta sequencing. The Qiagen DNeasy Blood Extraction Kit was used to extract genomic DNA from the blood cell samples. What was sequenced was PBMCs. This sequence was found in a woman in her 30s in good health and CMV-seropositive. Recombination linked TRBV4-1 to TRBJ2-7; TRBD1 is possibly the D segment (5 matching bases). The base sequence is TGCGCCAGCAGCCCTCAGACAGCTACTTACTACGAGCAGTACTTC. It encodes CASSPQTATYYEQYF.